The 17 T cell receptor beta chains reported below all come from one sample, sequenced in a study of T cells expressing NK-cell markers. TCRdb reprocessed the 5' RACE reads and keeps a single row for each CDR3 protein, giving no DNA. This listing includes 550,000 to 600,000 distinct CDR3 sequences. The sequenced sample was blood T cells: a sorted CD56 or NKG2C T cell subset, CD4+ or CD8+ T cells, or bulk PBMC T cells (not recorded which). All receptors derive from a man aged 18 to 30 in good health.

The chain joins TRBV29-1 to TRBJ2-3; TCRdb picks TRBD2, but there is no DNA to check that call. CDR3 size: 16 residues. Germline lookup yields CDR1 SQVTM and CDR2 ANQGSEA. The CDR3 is CSVEPRRGPSTDTQYF.

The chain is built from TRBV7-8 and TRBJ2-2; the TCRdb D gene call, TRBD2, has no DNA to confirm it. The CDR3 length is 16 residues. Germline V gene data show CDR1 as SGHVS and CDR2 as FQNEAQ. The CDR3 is CASSLEILAGSGELFF. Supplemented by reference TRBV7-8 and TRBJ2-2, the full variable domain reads GAGVSQSPRYKVAKRGQDVALRCDPISGHVSLFWYQQALGQGPEFLTYFQNEAQLDKSGLPSDRFFAERPEGSVSTLKIQRTQQEDSAVYLCASSLEILAGSGELFFGEGSRLTVL.

The chain's CDR3 is CSVEVYRQGAIYEQYF. The chain recombines TRBV29-1 with TRBJ2-7; TCRdb names TRBD1, which stays unverified in the absence of DNA. The CDR3 runs 16 residues. Per the germline V gene, CDR1 is SQVTM and CDR2 is ANQGSEA.

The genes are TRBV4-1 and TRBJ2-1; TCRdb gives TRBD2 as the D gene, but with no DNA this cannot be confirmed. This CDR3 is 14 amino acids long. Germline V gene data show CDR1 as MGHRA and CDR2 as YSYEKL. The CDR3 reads CASSDRLVRNEQFF.

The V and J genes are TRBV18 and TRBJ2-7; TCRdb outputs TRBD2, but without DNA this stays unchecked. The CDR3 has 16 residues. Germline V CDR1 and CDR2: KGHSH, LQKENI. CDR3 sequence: CASSPPGLAGNYEQYF. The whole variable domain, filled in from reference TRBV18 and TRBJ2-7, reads NAGVMQNPRHLVRRRGQEARLRCSPMKGHSHVYWYRQLPEEGLKFMVYLQKENIIDESGMPKERFSAEFPKEGPSILRIQQVVRGDSAAYFCASSPPGLAGNYEQYFGPGTRLTVT.

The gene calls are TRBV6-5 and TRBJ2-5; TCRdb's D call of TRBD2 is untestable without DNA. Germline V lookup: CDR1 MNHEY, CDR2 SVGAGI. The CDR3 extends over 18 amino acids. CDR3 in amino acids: CASSRRASGRAEWETQYF.

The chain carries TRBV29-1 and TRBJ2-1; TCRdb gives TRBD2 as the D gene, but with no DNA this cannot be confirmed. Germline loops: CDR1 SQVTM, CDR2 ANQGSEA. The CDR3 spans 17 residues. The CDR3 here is CSVPKGTGTSGYNEQFF.

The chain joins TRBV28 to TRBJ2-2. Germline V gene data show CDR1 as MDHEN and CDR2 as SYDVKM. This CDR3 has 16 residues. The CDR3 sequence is CASSRSGPGDTGELFF.

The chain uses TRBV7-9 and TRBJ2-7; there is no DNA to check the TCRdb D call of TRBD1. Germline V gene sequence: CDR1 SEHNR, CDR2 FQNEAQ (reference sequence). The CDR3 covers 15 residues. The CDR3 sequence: CASSDSPNYSYEQYF.

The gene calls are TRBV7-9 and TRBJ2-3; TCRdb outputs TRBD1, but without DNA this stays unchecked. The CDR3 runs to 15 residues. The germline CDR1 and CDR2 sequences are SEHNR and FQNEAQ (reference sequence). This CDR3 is CASSQLGQGADTQYF.

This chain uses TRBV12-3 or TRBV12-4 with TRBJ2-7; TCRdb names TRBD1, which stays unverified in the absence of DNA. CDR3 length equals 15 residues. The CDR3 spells CASSQQGSAPYEQYF.

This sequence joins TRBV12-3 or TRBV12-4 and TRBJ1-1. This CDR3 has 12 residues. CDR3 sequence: CAAGPRGTEAFF.

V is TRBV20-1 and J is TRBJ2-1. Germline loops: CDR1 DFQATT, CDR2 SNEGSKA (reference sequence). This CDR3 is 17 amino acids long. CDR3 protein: CSARDRSGGSSYNEQFF.

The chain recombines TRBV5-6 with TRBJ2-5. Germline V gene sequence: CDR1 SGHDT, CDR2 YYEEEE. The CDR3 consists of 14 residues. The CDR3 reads CASSLSGWSGTQYF.

The CDR3 sequence: CATSGGLETDFFGYTEAFF. The V call is TRBV15, the J call TRBJ1-1. CDR1 and CDR2 (germline): LNHNV, YYDKDF (reference sequence). CDR3 size: 19 residues.

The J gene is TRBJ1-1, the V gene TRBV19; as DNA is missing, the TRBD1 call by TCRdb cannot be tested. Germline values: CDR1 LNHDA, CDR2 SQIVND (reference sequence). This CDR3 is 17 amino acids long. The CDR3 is CASRRGSLEATNTEAFF.

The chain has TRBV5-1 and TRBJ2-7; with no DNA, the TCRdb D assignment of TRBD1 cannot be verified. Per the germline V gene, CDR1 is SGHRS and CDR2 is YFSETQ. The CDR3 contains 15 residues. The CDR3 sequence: CASSFGTGLEDEQYF.